The 27 T cell receptor beta chains given below trace back to one sample, sequenced in a study of shared clonotypes between healthy human individuals. Using immunoSEQ multiplex PCR, the repertoire was profiled, and TCRdb retains in-frame clones only, with some absent. There are roughly 2.5 million clones in the sample; 90% to 95% occur only once, and over 0.12% lies in the top ten. Sample: naive CD4+ T cells sorted from blood. As for subset: CD45RA+ positively selected. Receptors were obtained from a man younger than 35 in good health.

Regarding this clone: This sample also contains other DNA sequences that code for the same CDR3. The rearrangement links TRBV5-1 to TRBJ1-1, with 9 positions matching TRBD1. The trim removed 4 bases at V and 2 bases at J, leaving 6 bases unmatched. The CDR3 length is 15 residues. Looked up from germline, CDR1 is SGHRS and CDR2 is YFSETQ. CDR3 in DNA: TGCGCCAGCAGCCTTGGGGGACAGGGAAACACTGAAGCTTTCTTT. Its translation is CASSLGGQGNTEAFF.

V and J are TRBV9 and TRBJ1-5; D is ambiguous. CDR1 is SGDLS, CDR2 YYNGEE, per germline. V was pared by 0 bases and J by 2 bases, with 9 bases between. CDR3 length equals 15 residues. This CDR3 reads CASSVEGSGNQPQHF. CDR3 sequence (DNA): TGTGCCAGCAGCGTAGAGGGAAGCGGCAATCAGCCCCAGCATTTT.

This chain connects TRBV15 to TRBJ2-1; 7 bases align to TRBD2. Per germline, CDR1 LNHNV and CDR2 YYDKDF (reference sequence). V lost 0 bases, J lost 6 bases, and 8 bases stayed unmatched. The CDR3 consists of 16 residues. Here the CDR3 DNA reads TGTGCCACCAGCAGAGATCTCCCGGGAGGACGCAATGAGCAGTTCTTC. Its protein is CATSRDLPGGRNEQFF.

The chain is built from TRBV10-1 and TRBJ2-1, with 11 bases aligning to TRBD2. The J segment lost 4 bases and the V segment lost 10 bases, leaving 6 bases of the junction unmatched. Germline CDR1 WNHNN, CDR2 SYGVQD (reference sequence). CDR3 size: 14 residues. CDR3 sequence (DNA): TGCGCCAATCCTCTAGCGGGGGGATACAATGAGCAGTTCTTC. It translates to CANPLAGGYNEQFF.

This chain joins TRBV11-2 and TRBJ1-4; D unresolved. Per germline, CDR1 SGHAT and CDR2 FQNNGV. Trimming left V 3 bases short and J 5 bases short, with 16 bases between. The CDR3 contains 16 residues. The CDR3 here is CASSLGPWAGNEKLFF. For the CDR3, the DNA is TGTGCCAGCAGCTTGGGTCCGTGGGCAGGAAATGAAAAACTGTTTTTT.

This rearrangement joins TRBV5-1 to TRBJ2-5, with D possibly being TRBD1 (6 bases). CDR3 length: 14 amino acids. Trimming stripped 4 bases from V and 5 bases from J, with 15 bases between. Germline-derived CDR1 and CDR2 are SGHRS and YFSETQ. In DNA form, the CDR3 reads TGCGCCAGCAGCAAAAAGGACAGTCTCGAGACCCAGTACTTC. This encodes CASSKKDSLETQYF.

The V and J genes are TRBV27 and TRBJ2-6; D might be TRBD2 (6 bases). Per germline, CDR1 MNHEY and CDR2 SMNVEV (reference sequence). The length of the CDR3 is 18 residues. V was cut by 6 bases and J by 0 bases, with 18 bases left in between. The CDR3 nucleotides are TGTGCCAGCAGCAAAGATCCGGGACTGCTCTCTGGGGCCAACGTCCTGACTTTC. It specifies CASSKDPGLLSGANVLTF.

This chain links TRBV15 with TRBJ1-4; 8 bases align to TRBD1. The germline V gene encodes CDR1 LNHNV and CDR2 YYDKDF (reference sequence). The CDR3 is 14 residues long. The trim removed 5 bases at V and 7 bases at J, leaving 6 bases unmatched. CDR3 nucleotide sequence: TGTGCCACCAGCGGCGACAGGGGATTTGAAAAACTGTTTTTT. This translates into CATSGDRGFEKLFF.

This chain connects TRBV10-3 to TRBJ2-7; 9 bases are shared with TRBD1. The CDR3 runs 16 residues. Germline V gene sequence: CDR1 ENHRY, CDR2 SYGVKD. The V segment lost 3 bases and the J segment 1 base; nucleotides outside the gene matches: 7. CDR3 sequence (DNA): TGTGCCATCAGTGAACGCACAGGGGGCGCGTCCTACGAGCAGTACTTC. It translates to CAISERTGGASYEQYF.

Regarding this clone: The identical CDR3 is also encoded by other nucleotide sequences in the sample. V and J are TRBV5-1 and TRBJ2-3, with TRBD1 matching over 9 bases. The germline CDR1 and CDR2 sequences are SGHRS and YFSETQ. The CDR3 has 14 residues. V shed 3 bases, J shed 3 bases, and the junction held 2 bases outside the gene matches. DNA for the CDR3: TGCGCCAGCAGCTCAGGACAGGGGACAGATACGCAGTATTTT. It encodes CASSSGQGTDTQYF.

J is TRBJ2-6 and V is TRBV5-4; a weak D match, TRBD2 (6 bases). The germline CDR1 and CDR2 sequences are SGHNT and YYREEE (reference sequence). The V gene lost 4 bases and the J gene lost 1 base, with 9 bases spanning the gap. The CDR3 runs to 15 residues. The chain's CDR3 is CASSEGTSGANVLTF. The CDR3 DNA follows: TGTGCCAGCAGCGAAGGGACTTCTGGGGCCAACGTCCTGACTTTC.

The rearrangement uses TRBV25-1 and TRBJ2-3; TRBD1 aligns across 7 bases. The CDR3 runs to 15 residues. V dropped 5 bases and J dropped 9; count of bases not matched to a gene: 14. Germline V CDR1 and CDR2: MGHDK, SYGVNS. The CDR3 bases are TGTGCCAGCAGTCCCCTGAGGGAGACACAGGGGACGCAGTATTTT. This encodes CASSPLRETQGTQYF.

This clone has a single count. The J gene is TRBJ2-7, the V gene TRBV18; D is possibly TRBD1 (6 bases). This CDR3 comprises 13 residues. V was clipped by 3 bases and J by 2 bases, with 8 bases between them. Germline CDR1 and CDR2: KGHSH and LQKENI. CDR3 in amino acids: CASSPDSPYEQYF. CDR3 coding DNA: TGTGCCAGCTCACCGGACAGCCCCTACGAGCAGTACTTC.

The CDR3 DNA reads as TGCGCCAGCAGCGGGACAGGGCCTTACCTCTACGAGCAGTACTTC. This codes for CASSGTGPYLYEQYF. This rearrangement joins TRBV10-1 to TRBJ2-5, with TRBD1 matching over 9 bases. The DNA end lines up better with TRBJ2-7; the J call may be wrong. This CDR3 spans 15 amino acids. Germline CDR1 and CDR2: WNHNN and SYGVQD (reference sequence).

A single count supports this clone. The chain uses TRBV18 and TRBJ2-5; D is possibly TRBD1 (6 bases). The CDR3 has 15 amino acids. V was cut by 3 bases and J by 1 base, with 12 bases left in between. Germline V gene lookup returns CDR1 KGHSH and CDR2 LQKENI. The CDR3 protein is CASSPGRQAQETQYF. The CDR3 DNA sequence: TGTGCCAGCTCACCTGGCCGACAGGCCCAAGAGACCCAGTACTTC. Drawing the rest from reference TRBV18 and TRBJ2-5, the complete variable domain is NAGVMQNPRHLVRRRGQEARLRCSPMKGHSHVYWYRQLPEEGLKFMVYLQKENIIDESGMPKERFSAEFPKEGPSILRIQQVVRGDSAAYFCASSPGRQAQETQYFGPGTRLLVL.

This chain uses TRBV21-1 with TRBJ1-5; TRBD1 is taken as the D call from the table, unchecked against the DNA. TRBV21-1 is deemed a pseudogene. The CDR3 contains 19 residues. CDR3 coding DNA: TGTGCCAGCAGCAAAAGGCAACCGGGACAGACTAAGAGGGATCAGCCCCAGCATTTT. Its translation: CASSKRQPGQTKRDQPQHF.

This chain connects TRBV28 to TRBJ1-5; D gene unclear. Deletions cut 10 bases from V and 3 bases from J, with 13 bases between. The CDR3 length is 13 residues. Germline CDR1 MDHEN, CDR2 SYDVKM. The CDR3 DNA follows: TGTGCCACCATGGAGGGAACCAATCAGCCCCAGCATTTT. It specifies CATMEGTNQPQHF. The complete variable domain, with remaining parts taken from reference TRBV28 and TRBJ1-5, reads DVKVTQSSRYLVKRTGEKVFLECVQDMDHENMFWYRQDPGLGLRLIYFSYDVKMKEKGDIPEGYSVSREKKERFSLILESASTNQTSMYLCATMEGTNQPQHFGDGTRLSIL.

The chain joins TRBV5-1 to TRBJ2-7, with TRBD2 as a possible D gene (7 bases). The V and J ends lost 4 bases and 4 bases respectively, with 15 bases between them. In germline, CDR1 is SGHRS, CDR2 YFSETQ. The CDR3 is 14 residues long. The CDR3 spells CASSPVRGGYEQYF. CDR3 nucleotide sequence: TGCGCCAGCAGCCCGGTGAGGGGGGGTTACGAGCAGTACTTC.

The chain has TRBV7-2 and TRBJ2-4; 8 bases match TRBD2. The CDR3 totals 16 residues. With 1 base clipped from V and 1 base from J, the junction kept 3 bases outside the gene matches. Germline V gives CDR1 SGHTA, CDR2 FQGNSA. This CDR3 is CASSLDGGGAKNIQYF. CDR3 sequence (DNA): TGTGCCAGCAGCTTAGACGGCGGGGGGGCCAAAAACATTCAGTACTTC.

CDR3 DNA sequence: TGTGCCAGCAGCTTCAGGGGCTTGAACTACGAGCAGTACTTC. Encoded protein: CASSFRGLNYEQYF. The chain carries TRBV7-9 and TRBJ2-7, with a tentative D call TRBD1 (6 bases). V shed 3 bases and J shed 3 bases, with 12 bases lying between them. This CDR3 contains 14 residues. The germline CDR1 and CDR2 sequences are SEHNR and FQNEAQ (reference sequence).

This chain connects TRBV2 to TRBJ2-5; D perhaps matches TRBD2 (7 bases). The CDR3 runs to 14 residues. Germline CDR1 reads SNHLY; CDR2 reads FYNNEI. V was cut by 0 bases and J by 7 bases, with 12 bases left in between. As DNA, the CDR3 is TGTGCCAGCAGTGAAGCGGGGGGGCTTCGGACCCAGTACTTC. Its translation: CASSEAGGLRTQYF.

On this clone: Other DNA sequences from this sample encode an identical CDR3 as well. The rearrangement joins TRBV2 to TRBJ2-2; D is unresolved. Germline CDR1 SNHLY, CDR2 FYNNEI. The CDR3 has 12 residues. Trimming cost V 3 bases and J 6 bases, with 5 bases left between them. The DNA of the CDR3 is TGTGCCAGCAGTGACGGACCCGGGGAGCTGTTTTTT. It yields the protein CASSDGPGELFF.

Only one count was recorded for this clone. The chain joins TRBV7-8 to TRBJ2-1; no reliable D call. CDR1 is SGHVS and CDR2 is FQNEAQ in the germline V gene. The CDR3 loop spans 14 amino acids. The germline V and J ends were trimmed by 1 base and 3 bases, with 7 bases remaining between them. CDR3 amino acids: CASSLEPIYNEQFF. In nucleotides, the CDR3 is TGTGCCAGCAGCTTAGAACCGATCTACAATGAGCAGTTCTTC.

The chain is built from TRBV27 and TRBJ1-2; 10 bases fit TRBD1. Germline assignment: CDR1 MNHEY and CDR2 SMNVEV (reference sequence). The junction had 13 bases not matched to a gene; V was cut back by 5 bases and J by 7 bases. CDR3 length: 16 residues. As DNA, the CDR3 is TGTGCCAGCAGTCAGGGGACAGGGGCGACTATTCGTGGCTACACCTTC. Amino acid sequence: CASSQGTGATIRGYTF.

Written as DNA, the CDR3 is TGTGCCAGCAATTACTGGGCGGGAGGGCCAGATACGCAGTATTTT. As protein: CASNYWAGGPDTQYF. The V gene is TRBV7-2, the J gene TRBJ2-3; the match to TRBD2 covers 9 bases. The junction had 9 bases not matched to a gene; V was cut back by 7 bases and J by 4 bases. The CDR3 is 15 amino acids. The germline CDR1 and CDR2 sequences are SGHTA and FQGNSA.

The rearrangement links TRBV6-6 to TRBJ2-1; D possibly corresponds to TRBD2 (5 bases). CDR3 length: 14 amino acids. Germline V gives CDR1 MNHNY, CDR2 SVGAGI (reference sequence). Trimming pared 5 bases from V and 7 bases from J, leaving 15 bases between. This chain's CDR3 is CASSPSWTGNEQFF. As DNA, the CDR3 is TGTGCCAGCAGTCCCTCGTGGACGGGAAATGAGCAGTTCTTC.

The chain recombines TRBV27 with TRBJ1-1; possible D gene TRBD1, 6 bases. The CDR3 runs to 14 residues. V was shortened by 5 bases and J by 5 bases, with 15 bases between the two germline ends. Germline-derived CDR1 and CDR2 are MNHEY and SMNVEV (reference sequence). In DNA, the CDR3 is TGTGCCAGCAGTCCGTGGACAGTAGGGACTGAAGCTTTCTTT. This codes for CASSPWTVGTEAFF.